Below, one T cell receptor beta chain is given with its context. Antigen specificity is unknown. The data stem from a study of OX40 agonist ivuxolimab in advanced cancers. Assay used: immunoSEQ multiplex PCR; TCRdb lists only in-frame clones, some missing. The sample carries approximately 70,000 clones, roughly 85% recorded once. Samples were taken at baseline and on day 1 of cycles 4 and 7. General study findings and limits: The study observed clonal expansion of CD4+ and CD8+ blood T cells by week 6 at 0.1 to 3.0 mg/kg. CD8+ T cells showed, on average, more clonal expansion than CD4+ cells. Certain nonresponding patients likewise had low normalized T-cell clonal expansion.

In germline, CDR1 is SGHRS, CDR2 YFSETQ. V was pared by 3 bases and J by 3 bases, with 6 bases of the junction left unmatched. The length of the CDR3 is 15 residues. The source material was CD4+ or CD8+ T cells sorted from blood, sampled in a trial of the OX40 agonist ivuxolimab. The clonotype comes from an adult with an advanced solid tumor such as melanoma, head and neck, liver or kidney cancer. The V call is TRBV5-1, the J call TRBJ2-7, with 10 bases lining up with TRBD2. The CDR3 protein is CASSSSGGYLYEQYF. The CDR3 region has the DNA TGCGCCAGCAGCTCTAGCGGGGGATATCTCTACGAGCAGTACTTC.